This T cell receptor beta chain was documented in a study of post-analysis software for immune sequencing data. The TCR beta cDNA libraries carried unique molecular identifiers. Input amounts of 1 to 10 million T cells were used. These gave about 500,000 cDNA molecules, so each molecule approximated one T cell. MiXCR, run by TCRdb on the PCR reads, gives a single entry per CDR3 protein. The table lists about 540,000 distinct CDR3 sequences, around 31% of them singletons. The study's findings and limits: A significant reduction in normalized Chao1 diversity was observed in multiple sclerosis patients versus controls. Relative to controls, patients had five TRBV segments at higher frequency, with TRBV5-6, TRBV5-1 and TRBV20-1 among these.

CDR1 is MGHRA, CDR2 YSYEKL, per germline. This CDR3 contains 15 residues. On this clonotype: What it binds is unknown. This may come from a read error, since a much larger clone is one base off.

Material for sequencing was blood. The sequence came from a girl aged 2-17 years with multiple sclerosis. The V gene is TRBV4-1, the J gene TRBJ2-5, with 7 nucleotides matching TRBD2. The DNA end lines up better with TRBJ2-1; the J call may be wrong. The DNA for the CDR3 is TGCGCCAGCAGCCTGCGGGACTATAGACAAGAGACCCAGTTCTTC. Its translation is CASSLRDYRQETQFF.